This entry lists 11 T cell receptor beta chains sequenced from one sample in a study of T cell changes during pregnancy in multiple sclerosis. TCRdb's copy holds only in-frame clones and misses some; the assay was immunoSEQ multiplex PCR. The data hold about 60,000 clones, with approximately 92% observed a single time. Specimen: peripheral blood, collected in the first trimester of pregnancy. Receptor source: a female donor with multiple sclerosis, enrolled in a pregnancy study.

The chain uses TRBV7-3 and TRBJ1-2; tentatively, D is TRBD1 (6 bases). CDR1 is SGHTA and CDR2 is FQGTGA in the germline V gene. The CDR3 has 13 residues. Trimming stripped 5 bases from V and 5 bases from J, with 12 bases between. CDR3 amino acids: CASSPRTAYGYTF. In DNA, the CDR3 is TGTGCCAGCAGCCCCCGGACAGCGTATGGCTACACCTTC.

This chain uses TRBV28 with TRBJ1-5; no firm D call. Germline CDR1 reads MDHEN; CDR2 reads SYDVKM. The CDR3 sequence is 12 residues long. With 6 bases removed from V and 4 bases from J, the gap between germline ends came to 7 bases. CDR3 coding DNA: TGTGCCAGCAGATCGGGAAATCAGCCCCAGCATTTT. Translation gives CASRSGNQPQHF. The full variable domain, rest sourced from reference TRBV28 and TRBJ1-5, is DVKVTQSSRYLVKRTGEKVFLECVQDMDHENMFWYRQDPGLGLRLIYFSYDVKMKEKGDIPEGYSVSREKKERFSLILESASTNQTSMYLCASRSGNQPQHFGDGTRLSIL.

This clone was detected only a few times. CDR3 DNA sequence: TGTGCCAGCAGAACCGGGACAAGGGCTTTCTTT. This translates into CASRTGTRAFF. The rearrangement uses TRBV27 and TRBJ1-1, with TRBD1 as a possible D gene (6 bases). The germline V gene encodes CDR1 MNHEY and CDR2 SMNVEV (reference sequence). The CDR3 runs 11 residues. V lost 6 bases, J lost 11 bases, and 13 bases lay in between.

The chain combines TRBV19 with TRBJ2-1; a possible D gene is TRBD1 (5 bases). The CDR3 is 13 residues long. Germline loops: CDR1 LNHDA, CDR2 SQIVND (reference sequence). Trimming left V 2 bases short and J 8 bases short, with 10 bases between. DNA of the CDR3: TGTGCCAGTAGTATACCGCCAGGGCATGAGCAGTTCTTC. It is translated as CASSIPPGHEQFF.

The chain is built from TRBV25-1 and TRBJ2-1; no firm D call. The CDR3 has 15 residues. V lost 3 bases to trimming and J lost 5 bases, with 14 bases between them. Germline V lookup: CDR1 MGHDK, CDR2 SYGVNS. Here the CDR3 reads CASSDRLLTHNEQFF. The CDR3 coding sequence is TGTGCCAGCAGTGATAGGCTATTGACTCACAATGAGCAGTTCTTC.

The chain joins TRBV7-2 to TRBJ1-1, with a tentative D call TRBD1 (6 bases). CDR3 length equals 16 residues. Germline CDR1 and CDR2: SGHTA and FQGNSA. V lost 3 bases and J lost 0, with 14 bases in between. The CDR3 reads CASSFPRGTMNTEAFF. The CDR3 DNA reads TGTGCCAGCAGCTTCCCCAGGGGTACCATGAACACTGAAGCTTTCTTT.

The rearrangement links TRBV18 to TRBJ2-2; a weak D match, TRBD1 (6 bases). V dropped 2 bases and J dropped 6 bases, with 7 bases sitting between them. Per germline, CDR1 KGHSH and CDR2 LQKENI. The CDR3 has 13 amino acids. CDR3 sequence: CASSPTGPGELFF. The CDR3 DNA is TGTGCCAGCTCACCAACAGGGCCCGGGGAGCTGTTTTTT.

J is TRBJ2-1 and V is TRBV7-9; 12 nucleotides match TRBD2. Germline V gene data show CDR1 as SEHNR and CDR2 as FQNEAQ (reference sequence). The CDR3 runs 15 residues. The J segment lost 9 bases and the V segment lost 1 base, leaving 4 bases of the junction unmatched. The CDR3 protein is CASSLGASGGGEQFF. The CDR3 coding sequence is TGTGCCAGCAGCTTAGGCGCTAGCGGGGGGGGTGAGCAGTTCTTC.

V usage is TRBV7-2 and J usage is TRBJ1-4; TRBD1 might be the D (6 bases). The CDR3 contains 14 residues. V gave up 7 bases and J gave up 4 bases, with 13 bases separating them. From germline, CDR1 is SGHTA and CDR2 FQGNSA. The chain's CDR3 is CASTNQGFNEKLFF. CDR3 DNA: TGTGCCAGCACCAATCAGGGGTTTAATGAAAAACTGTTTTTT.

V and J are TRBV5-1 and TRBJ2-7, with a tentative D call TRBD2 (6 bases). Looked up from germline, CDR1 is SGHRS and CDR2 is YFSETQ. The CDR3 loop spans 16 amino acids. V gave up 2 bases and J gave up 3 bases, with 18 bases separating them. CDR3 protein: CASSFLGGTHNYEQYF. The DNA for the CDR3 is TGCGCCAGCAGCTTTCTTGGCGGGACCCATAACTACGAGCAGTACTTC.

The chain couples TRBV30 to TRBJ1-2; 7 nucleotides align to TRBD1. Per the germline V gene, CDR1 is GTSNPN and CDR2 is SVGIG (reference sequence). Germline trimming cut 8 bases from V and 0 bases from J; bases unmatched to any gene: 9. CDR3 length: 14 residues. CDR3 amino acids: CAGWTGPPNYGYTF. For the CDR3, the DNA is TGTGCCGGGTGGACAGGACCCCCTAACTATGGCTACACCTTC.